This entry lists 13 T cell receptor beta chains sequenced from one sample in a study of response to subunit inactivated influenza vaccine. MiXCR, run by TCRdb on the RT-PCR reads, gives a single entry per CDR3 protein. The repertoire holds approximately 570,000 distinct CDR3 sequences, with 6.5% to 8% as singletons. The input for sequencing was PBMCs from blood, taken about 24 months after vaccination. These receptors originate from a man between 50 and 69 years old who received an inactivated influenza vaccine.

This clonotype was detected only a few times. This chain connects TRBV18 to TRBJ2-3, with D perhaps being TRBD1 or TRBD2 (6 bases each). The ends were cut back, 1 base at V and 4 bases at J, with 12 bases in the middle. There are 15 residues in the CDR3. The V gene's germline CDR1 is KGHSH and CDR2 LQKENI. CDR3 sequence (DNA): TGTGCCAGCTCACCACAGGGGGGCCTTGCAGATACGCAGTATTTT. Its protein is CASSPQGGLADTQYF.

The gene calls are TRBV20-1 and TRBJ2-1; 9 nucleotides line up with TRBD2. The CDR3 length is 16 residues. V lost 3 bases and J lost 5; bases outside the gene matches: 11. Germline assignment: CDR1 DFQATT and CDR2 SNEGSKA (reference sequence). The CDR3 DNA is TGCAGTGCTAGCCTGGGGCACAGCGGGGGGAACAATGAGCAGTTCTTC. This encodes CSASLGHSGGNNEQFF.

This clonotype occurred a few times. The rearrangement links TRBV7-9 to TRBJ2-5; 7 bases match TRBD2. CDR1 SEHNR and CDR2 FQNEAQ come from the germline V gene (reference sequence). This CDR3 is built from 16 residues. The junction had 9 bases not matched to a gene; V was cut back by 5 bases and J by 0 bases. CDR3 DNA sequence: TGTGCCAGCAGCCACCGGGACTACCAGTACCAAGAGACCCAGTACTTC. It yields the protein CASSHRDYQYQETQYF.

The sample holds many counts of this clonotype. V and J are TRBV20-1 and TRBJ2-7; tentative D call: TRBD2 (6 bases). Per germline, CDR1 DFQATT and CDR2 SNEGSKA (reference sequence). The CDR3 runs to 14 residues. V lost 1 base to trimming and J lost 3 bases, with 13 bases between them. CDR3 protein: CSARVLAGSYEQYF. CDR3 DNA: TGCAGTGCTAGAGTACTAGCAGGGAGCTACGAGCAGTACTTC.

The table lists this clonotype with a count of one. A much larger clone differs by one base, so this may be a read error. The chain is built from TRBV7-2 and TRBJ2-5; D not certain. This CDR3 region has 13 residues. Germline loops: CDR1 SGHTA, CDR2 FQGNSA. The CDR3 protein is CAGSPRSRETQYF. CDR3 nucleotides: TGTGCCGGCAGCCCCCGGTCCCGGGAGACCCAGTACTTC.

Worth noting for this clonotype: A read error may be the cause here, since a much bigger clone is one base away. The chain employs TRBV3-1 and TRBJ2-1, with D perhaps TRBD2 (5 bases). The germline gives CDR1 LGHDT, CDR2 YNNKEL (reference sequence). Trimming shortened V by 10 bases and J by 3 bases, and 19 bases separated the two germline ends. The CDR3 has 15 amino acids. In nucleotides, the CDR3 is TGTGCCACCTCGACCGGGCTAGCCGACTACAATGAGCAGTTCTTC. This sequence encodes CATSTGLADYNEQFF.

Comment on this clonotype: This may be a read error: a much more frequent sequence differs by one nucleotide. The chain is built from TRBV5-1 and TRBJ2-5, with 8 positions matching TRBD1. The CDR3 spans 15 residues. The germline V gene has CDR1 SGHRS and CDR2 YFSETQ. CDR3 in amino acids: CAGSLTGDIQETQYF. The CDR3 bases are TGCGCCGGCAGCTTGACAGGGGATATACAAGAGACCCAGTACTTC.

V and J are TRBV6-1 and TRBJ1-5, with D possibly being TRBD1 (5 bases). The V end lost 8 bases, the J end lost 5 bases, and 22 bases lay between the germline ends. Germline V gene data show CDR1 as MNHNS and CDR2 as SASEGT. CDR3 length: 16 residues. CDR3 sequence: CASSGGGRSSYQPQHF. CDR3 coding DNA: TGTGCCAGCTCCGGCGGGGGGAGAAGCTCTTATCAGCCCCAGCATTTT.

CDR3 sequence: CASSLFSDQETQYF. The CDR3 nucleotides are TGCGCCAGCAGCTTATTCTCGGACCAAGAGACCCAGTACTTC. The genes are TRBV5-1 and TRBJ2-5; D unresolved. Germline V gene sequence: CDR1 SGHRS, CDR2 YFSETQ. The V and J ends lost 2 bases and 0 bases respectively, with 8 bases between them. There are 14 residues in the CDR3.

This clonotype was recorded a few times. This chain connects TRBV20-1 to TRBJ2-5, with 9 bases aligning to TRBD2. Germline CDR1 is DFQATT and CDR2 is SNEGSKA (reference sequence). This CDR3 spans 15 amino acids. After removal of 1 base from V and 4 bases from J, the junction contained 7 bases not matched to a gene. The CDR3 here is CSARVPRGGAETQYF. The CDR3 DNA reads TGCAGTGCTAGAGTTCCTCGCGGGGGGGCAGAGACCCAGTACTTC.

This clonotype has ten or more counts. The gene calls are TRBV5-1 and TRBJ2-2; D remains unclear. V lost 6 bases to trimming and J lost 0 bases, with 6 bases between them. The CDR3 extends over 13 amino acids. The germline V gene has CDR1 SGHRS and CDR2 YFSETQ. The CDR3 is CASTVSNTGELFF. Here the CDR3 DNA reads TGCGCCAGCACAGTTTCGAACACCGGGGAGCTGTTTTTT.

The J gene is TRBJ2-7, the V gene TRBV28, with 14 bases matching TRBD2. After removal of 3 bases from V and 2 bases from J, the junction contained 15 bases not matched to a gene. This CDR3 is 20 amino acids long. Germline V CDR1 and CDR2: MDHEN, SYDVKM. The CDR3 protein is CASSFSLTGTSGRNTYEQYF. DNA for the CDR3: TGTGCCAGCAGTTTTTCCCTTACCGGGACTAGCGGGAGAAACACCTACGAGCAGTACTTC.

This chain connects TRBV11-1 to TRBJ2-1; 8 bases align to TRBD2. J lost 8 bases, V lost 1 base, and 25 bases had no gene match. CDR3 size: 21 residues. From germline, CDR1 is SGHAT and CDR2 FQDESV (reference sequence). CDR3 protein: CASSLEAGGGRLSSGGDEQFF. Here the CDR3 DNA reads TGTGCCAGCAGCTTAGAGGCGGGCGGCGGGAGGTTATCTTCGGGGGGTGATGAGCAGTTCTTC.